The clone carrying this TCR beta chain was seen a few times. This specimen belongs to a study of T cell responses to AZD1222 COVID-19 vaccine. Sequenced by immunoSEQ multiplex PCR; TCRdb stores in-frame clones only, minus some. The sample holds around 100,000 clones; about 80% are singletons and the top ten take approximately 9.4%. Sequencing used peripheral blood, obtained on day 0 of AZD1222 vaccination. This TCR was sampled from an adult in good health.

The CDR3 DNA sequence: TGTGCCAGCAGTGATCCTAGCGGGAGGGGCACCGGGGAGCTGTTTTTT. Its protein product is CASSDPSGRGTGELFF. V is TRBV25-1 and J is TRBJ2-2; 12 nucleotides match TRBD2. Trimming took 3 bases from V and 4 from J; bases not matched to a gene: 3. CDR1 MGHDK and CDR2 SYGVNS come from the germline V gene. The CDR3 has 16 residues.